Shown below are 32 T cell receptor beta chains from a single sample sequenced in a study of technical replicates of blood from a few donors. The data were produced by immunoSEQ multiplex PCR, yet TCRdb's version contains in-frame clones alone and is incomplete. The repertoire consists of some 73,000 clones, with over 90% occurring once and the leading ten covering about 4.7%. Sequenced sample: PBMCs. These TCRs come from a human donor in good health. Some clones in this sample may be carry-over from other donors' samples.

This clone was observed a few times. This chain connects TRBV7-6 to TRBJ2-1; 11 bases are shared with TRBD2. The CDR3 loop spans 15 amino acids. Germline V gene data show CDR1 as SGHVS and CDR2 as FNYEAQ. V was pared by 3 bases and J by 6 bases, with 4 bases of the junction left unmatched. CDR3 DNA sequence: TGTGCCAGCAGCTTGACTAGCGGGACCATCAATGAGCAGTTCTTC. Protein product: CASSLTSGTINEQFF.

The V call is TRBV4-3, the J call TRBJ2-3; weak D call: TRBD2 (5 bases). Germline-derived CDR1 and CDR2 are LGHNA and YSLEER. V gave up 1 base and J gave up 5 bases, with 10 bases separating them. The CDR3 contains 14 residues. The CDR3 nucleotides are TGCGCCAGCAGCCAAGCTGTCCGGGGAGATACGCAGTATTTT. Encoded protein: CASSQAVRGDTQYF.

J is TRBJ1-1 and V is TRBV7-9, with a tentative D call TRBD1 (6 bases). Germline-derived CDR1 and CDR2 are SEHNR and FQNEAQ (reference sequence). V was clipped by 5 bases and J by 0 bases, with 13 bases between them. This CDR3 is built from 15 residues. Here the CDR3 DNA reads TGTGCCAGCAGCGCACAGGGCATGTTGAACACTGAAGCTTTCTTT. Its translation is CASSAQGMLNTEAFF.

The V call is TRBV7-2, the J call TRBJ2-7; maybe TRBD1 (6 bases). The CDR3 has 15 residues. CDR1 and CDR2 from the germline V gene are SGHTA and FQGNSA. Trimming removed 5 bases at V and 5 bases at J, with 19 bases between. CDR3 in amino acids: CASSPMPTGIHEQYF. DNA of the CDR3: TGTGCCAGCAGCCCGATGCCTACAGGGATCCACGAGCAGTACTTC.

The chain carries TRBV7-2 and TRBJ1-2, with a weak D call TRBD1 (5 bases). Trimming took 6 bases from V and 4 from J, leaving 18 bases between them. CDR1 and CDR2 from the germline V gene are SGHTA and FQGNSA. The CDR3 length is 15 residues. CDR3 loop: CASRETVASVYGYTF. Written as DNA, the CDR3 is TGTGCCAGCAGGGAGACAGTGGCTAGTGTCTATGGCTACACCTTC.

J is TRBJ2-3 and V is TRBV29-1; 10 bases match TRBD1. CDR1 and CDR2 (germline): SQVTM, ANQGSEA. The CDR3 length is 15 residues. The J segment lost 5 bases and the V segment lost 3 bases, leaving 8 bases of the junction unmatched. The CDR3 DNA reads TGCAGCGTTGAGGGACCGACAGGGGGCAAAGATACGCAGTATTTT. This codes for CSVEGPTGGKDTQYF.

The CDR3 region is CASRLTEMNTEAFF. The CDR3 coding sequence is TGTGCAAGTCGCTTAACAGAGATGAACACTGAAGCTTTCTTT. The chain recombines TRBV12-2 with TRBJ1-1; the D call of TRBD1 is as the table states it, not checked on the DNA. TRBV12-2 is a pseudogene locus. There are 14 residues in the CDR3.

The V and J genes are TRBV7-2 and TRBJ1-5, with 7 bases lining up with TRBD1. Germline CDR1 SGHTA, CDR2 FQGNSA. The CDR3 is 14 amino acids. V gave up 5 bases and J gave up 4 bases; unmatched junction bases: 5. CDR3 DNA sequence: TGTGCCAGCAGCGCGACAGGGTTGAATCAGCCCCAGCATTTT. It is translated as CASSATGLNQPQHF.

About this clone: Its ends do not fully match the called genes, so a read error is possible. The chain is built from TRBV7-2 and TRBJ2-7, with D possibly TRBD2 on 7 matching bases. CDR3 size: 16 residues. CDR1 and CDR2 (germline): SGHTA, FQGNSA. DNA for the CDR3: TGTGCCGGCAGCTTAGACTTCGTGGGCGCGGGGGCGACGCAGTACTTC. This sequence encodes CAGSLDFVGAGATQYF.

CDR3: CASRNHRENTEAFF. CDR3 coding DNA: TGTGCCAGCAGGAATCACAGGGAGAACACTGAAGCTTTCTTT. The V call is TRBV25-1, the J call TRBJ1-1; tentative D call: TRBD1 (6 bases). Trimming cost V 6 bases and J 1 base, with 12 bases left between them. Germline loops: CDR1 MGHDK, CDR2 SYGVNS. This CDR3 spans 14 amino acids. Combining the CDR3 with reference TRBV25-1 and TRBJ1-1 gives the whole variable domain EADIYQTPRYLVIGTGKKITLECSQTMGHDKMYWYQQDPGMELHLIHYSYGVNSTEKGDLSSESTVSRIRTEHFPLTLESARPSHTSQYLCASRNHRENTEAFFGQGTRLTVV.

The chain is built from TRBV6-1 and TRBJ2-2, with TRBD2 identical over 13 bases. With 3 bases clipped from V and 6 bases from J, the junction kept 7 bases outside the gene matches. CDR3 length: 17 amino acids. Germline V gives CDR1 MNHNS, CDR2 SASEGT. CDR3 DNA: TGTGCCAGCAGTGATAGACCGGGACTAGCGGGGTCCGGGGAGCTGTTTTTT. It translates to CASSDRPGLAGSGELFF.

In its sample, this clone was seen a few times. The chain couples TRBV4-2 to TRBJ2-2, with D maybe TRBD2 (5 bases). CDR3 size: 14 residues. The V gene lost 0 bases and the J gene lost 7 bases, with 9 bases spanning the gap. Germline CDR1 LGHNA, CDR2 YNFKEQ. CDR3 protein: CASSQDNGNGELFF. CDR3 DNA sequence: TGTGCCAGCAGCCAAGATAACGGGAACGGGGAGCTGTTTTTT.

The rearrangement joins TRBV5-6 to TRBJ1-1; 12 positions agree with TRBD1. This CDR3 region has 14 residues. The germline gives CDR1 SGHDT, CDR2 YYEEEE. The J segment lost 11 bases and the V segment lost 5 bases, leaving 10 bases of the junction unmatched. The CDR3 coding sequence is TGTGCCAGCAGTTGGACCGGGACAGGGGGCATCGCTTTCTTT. Amino acids: CASSWTGTGGIAFF.

J is TRBJ1-1 and V is TRBV7-9; D is perhaps TRBD1 (5 bases). The germline CDR1 and CDR2 sequences are SEHNR and FQNEAQ (reference sequence). The CDR3 runs to 12 residues. With 0 bases removed from V and 11 bases from J, the gap between germline ends came to 10 bases. CDR3 in amino acids: CASSLAGGEAFF. The DNA of the CDR3 is TGTGCCAGCAGCTTAGCCGGGGGTGAGGCTTTCTTT.

The chain recombines TRBV7-3 with TRBJ2-3; 8 nucleotides agree with TRBD2. V lost 8 bases and J lost 2; bases outside the gene matches: 12. This CDR3 region has 16 residues. The germline V gene has CDR1 SGHTA and CDR2 FQGTGA. The CDR3 reads CASAGGTSLATDTQYF. The CDR3 nucleotides are TGTGCCAGCGCGGGCGGGACTAGTTTGGCCACAGATACGCAGTATTTT.

The rearrangement uses TRBV7-9 and TRBJ2-7; 8 bases align to TRBD2. This CDR3 comprises 14 residues. With V trimmed by 7 bases and J by 6 bases, 11 bases remained unmatched. Germline assignment: CDR1 SEHNR and CDR2 FQNEAQ (reference sequence). CDR3 sequence (DNA): TGTGCCAGCAACCAGGCCGGGACTAGATCCGAGCAGTACTTC. Amino acid sequence: CASNQAGTRSEQYF.

This sequence joins TRBV9 and TRBJ2-2, with 9 bases matching TRBD1. This CDR3 has 15 residues. After removal of 4 bases from V and 6 bases from J, the junction contained 7 bases not matched to a gene. The germline gives CDR1 SGDLS, CDR2 YYNGEE. The CDR3 spells CASSTGTGKAGELFF. CDR3 bases: TGTGCCAGCAGCACCGGGACAGGGAAGGCCGGGGAGCTGTTTTTT.

The table lists this clone with a few counts. The chain uses TRBV19 and TRBJ1-5, with a weak D call TRBD1 (6 bases). The ends were cut back, 7 bases at V and 2 bases at J, with 12 bases in the middle. Per germline, CDR1 LNHDA and CDR2 SQIVND (reference sequence). The CDR3 loop spans 14 amino acids. The CDR3 region is CASNTGFGNQPQHF. The CDR3 nucleotides read TGTGCCAGTAACACAGGGTTTGGCAATCAGCCCCAGCATTTT.

The chain has TRBV4-3 and TRBJ1-4; 7 nucleotides align to TRBD1. There are 18 residues in the CDR3. The V and J ends lost 0 bases and 5 bases, in that order; junction bases with no gene match: 12. Per germline, CDR1 LGHNA and CDR2 YSLEER. As DNA, the CDR3 is TGCGCCAGCAGCCAAGATATTCACAGGGGAATGTGGAATGAAAAACTGTTTTTT. Its protein is CASSQDIHRGMWNEKLFF.

The V call is TRBV27, the J call TRBJ2-1; tentatively, D is TRBD1 (5 bases). Germline V gene sequence: CDR1 MNHEY, CDR2 SMNVEV (reference sequence). The CDR3 extends over 13 amino acids. V was clipped by 2 bases and J by 10 bases, with 12 bases between them. The CDR3, as DNA: TGTGCCAGCAGTTTAACTGGGGCTGGCGAGCAGTTCTTC. Translated, it gives CASSLTGAGEQFF.

The chain joins TRBV21-1 to TRBJ2-7; the DNA was not used to check the table's D call, TRBD2. TRBV21-1 is marked as a pseudogene. There are 18 residues in the CDR3. The CDR3, as DNA: TGTGCCAGCGGTCCTACCCGGGCGGGGGGGGAGAACTATAACGAGCAGTACTTC. Amino acids: CASGPTRAGGENYNEQYF.

V and J are TRBV11-2 and TRBJ2-3, with TRBD2 identical over 9 bases. Germline CDR1 SGHAT, CDR2 FQNNGV. V lost 5 bases, J lost 1 base, and 13 bases stayed unmatched. The CDR3 totals 18 residues. The CDR3 here is CASSPGGSGSRGTDTQYF. The CDR3 nucleotides are TGTGCCAGCAGCCCTGGAGGTAGCGGGAGTCGAGGCACAGATACGCAGTATTTT.

This rearrangement joins TRBV9 to TRBJ2-1; no clear D. Deletions cut 4 bases from V and 2 bases from J, with 7 bases between. Per the germline V gene, CDR1 is SGDLS and CDR2 is YYNGEE. The CDR3 length is 13 residues. The CDR3 sequence is CASSSQTYNEQFF. In DNA form, the CDR3 reads TGTGCCAGCAGCTCCCAAACCTACAATGAGCAGTTCTTC.

The V gene is TRBV2, the J gene TRBJ1-2; the D is unclear. V lost 2 bases and J 4 bases, leaving 17 bases between the germline ends. Germline CDR1 and CDR2: SNHLY and FYNNEI. There are 16 residues in the CDR3. The CDR3 DNA sequence: TGTGCCAGCAGTGAATCGCGAAGTTTACGTCGCTATGGCTACACCTTC. As protein: CASSESRSLRRYGYTF.

The sample holds one count of this clone. This sequence joins TRBV7-6 and TRBJ2-7; D possibly corresponds to TRBD2 (6 bases). V was trimmed by 5 bases and J by 0 bases, leaving 11 bases between them. Germline V gene data show CDR1 as SGHVS and CDR2 as FNYEAQ. This CDR3 is 14 amino acids long. CDR3 DNA: TGTGCCAGCAGCGCTGGCGGGATCTCCTACGAGCAGTACTTC. Its translation is CASSAGGISYEQYF.

V is TRBV11-1 and J is TRBJ1-6; the match to TRBD1 covers 7 bases. The CDR3 loop spans 14 amino acids. Per the germline V gene, CDR1 is SGHAT and CDR2 is FQDESV (reference sequence). The V segment lost 3 bases and the J segment 7 bases; nucleotides outside the gene matches: 3. CDR3 in amino acids: CASSFDRVNSPLHF. The CDR3 nucleotides read TGTGCCAGCAGCTTTGACAGGGTCAATTCACCCCTCCACTTT.

This clone was counted once. This sequence joins TRBV5-1 and TRBJ1-4; 9 bases match TRBD1. The ends lost 2 bases at V and 3 bases at J; junction bases unmatched: 2. The CDR3 covers 15 residues. From germline, CDR1 is SGHRS and CDR2 YFSETQ. The CDR3 DNA is TGCGCCAGCAGCTTACAGGGGGCGGCTAATGAAAAACTGTTTTTT. As protein: CASSLQGAANEKLFF.

J is TRBJ2-3 and V is TRBV7-9, with D possibly matching TRBD2 (5 bases). Germline CDR1 and CDR2: SEHNR and FQNEAQ (reference sequence). The CDR3 has 13 amino acids. V was trimmed by 5 bases and J by 5 bases, leaving 11 bases between them. CDR3 sequence reads: CASSPRARDTQYF. As DNA, the CDR3 is TGTGCCAGCAGCCCGAGGGCGAGAGATACGCAGTATTTT.

As to this clone: Other DNA sequences from this sample encode an identical CDR3 as well. The chain links TRBV19 to TRBJ1-5; possible D gene TRBD1, 6 bases. The CDR3 covers 14 residues. The V end lost 3 bases, the J end lost 4 bases, and 10 bases lay between the germline ends. The germline V gene has CDR1 LNHDA and CDR2 SQIVND (reference sequence). This CDR3 is CASSIQGTNQPQHF. In DNA, the CDR3 is TGTGCCAGTAGTATCCAGGGGACAAATCAGCCCCAGCATTTT. Based on the CDR3 plus reference TRBV19 and TRBJ1-5, the full variable domain is DGGITQSPKYLFRKEGQNVTLSCEQNLNHDAMYWYRQDPGQGLRLIYYSQIVNDFQKGDIAEGYSVSREKKESFPLTVTSAQKNPTAFYLCASSIQGTNQPQHFGDGTRLSIL.

The chain recombines TRBV18 with TRBJ1-2; D gene uncertain. The V gene lost 3 bases and the J gene lost 4 bases, with 18 bases spanning the gap. The CDR3 is made up of 16 amino acids. CDR1 is KGHSH, CDR2 LQKENI, per germline. Here the CDR3 DNA reads TGTGCCAGCTCACCCGCGGTCGTCTCCGGAGGCTATGGCTACACCTTC. Its protein product is CASSPAVVSGGYGYTF.

The chain has TRBV5-1 and TRBJ2-5, with 9 bases lining up with TRBD1. J was trimmed by 6 bases and V by 4 bases; bases with no gene match: 13. The CDR3 has 16 residues. Per the germline V gene, CDR1 is SGHRS and CDR2 is YFSETQ. DNA of the CDR3: TGCGCCAGCAGCCGCCCGGGACAGGGAATCGAGAAGACCCAGTACTTC. Its protein product is CASSRPGQGIEKTQYF.

The rearrangement joins TRBV7-2 to TRBJ1-1; a weak D match, TRBD1 (5 bases). The CDR3 loop spans 14 amino acids. V lost 1 base to trimming and J lost 10 bases, with 16 bases between them. The germline V gene encodes CDR1 SGHTA and CDR2 FQGNSA. CDR3: CASSLGGGFVVAFF. The CDR3 bases are TGTGCCAGCAGCTTAGGTGGGGGGTTTGTTGTAGCTTTCTTT.